This T cell receptor (beta chain) was documented in a study of shared clonotypes between healthy human individuals. The V gene lost 4 bases and the J gene lost 7 bases, with 20 bases spanning the gap. Germline V lookup: CDR1 SGHRS, CDR2 YFSETQ. The CDR3 sequence is 16 residues long. As handled by the study authors: Without quality scores, immunoSEQ junctional reads could not be filtered like full-length reads. Here immunoSEQ multiplex PCR was the method, and the copy in TCRdb shows in-frame clones only, minus some. D and trimming come from the DNA, and the V and J calls and clone size come from that table. Of about 1.1 million clones listed, 77% are singletons.

The J gene is TRBJ1-4, the V gene TRBV5-1; no reliable D call. The sample comprised memory CD4+ T cells from PBMCs. The subset denotes: CD45RA-negative fraction. The receptor's source is a man aged 18 to 30 in good health. Some clones in this sample may be carry-over from other donors' samples. The CDR3 region has the DNA TGCGCCAGCAGCCCCGTTGTGGTTGTAGGGCGTGAAAAACTGTTTTTT. Protein: CASSPVVVVGREKLFF.